What follows are 2 T cell receptor beta chains derived from one specimen sequenced in a study of blood T cell repertoires in COVID-19. The data were produced by immunoSEQ multiplex PCR, yet TCRdb's version contains in-frame clones alone and is incomplete. The repertoire holds fewer than 250,000 clones, with almost 85% as singletons. The specimen was peripheral blood. These receptors originate from a woman of 80 years or more with acute or convalescent COVID-19.

This clone occurred a few times. This chain links TRBV7-9 with TRBJ1-3; 8 nucleotides align to TRBD1. CDR3 length: 15 amino acids. V lost 6 bases to trimming and J lost 2 bases; unmatched junction nucleotides: 6. Germline V gene sequence: CDR1 SEHNR, CDR2 FQNEAQ (reference sequence). In DNA, the CDR3 is TGTGCCAGCAGACAAAGACAGGGGCCTGGAAACACCATATATTTT. Protein sequence: CASRQRQGPGNTIYF. The whole variable domain, filled in from reference TRBV7-9 and TRBJ1-3, reads DTGVSQNPRHKITKRGQNVTFRCDPISEHNRLYWYRQTLGQGPEFLTYFQNEAQLEKSRLLSDRFSAERPKGSFSTLEIQRTEQGDSAMYLCASRQRQGPGNTIYFGEGSWLTVV.

This clone was detected once. The V and J genes are TRBV5-6 and TRBJ1-2; perhaps TRBD1 as D (5 bases). Trimming removed 1 base at V and 1 base at J, with 11 bases between. In germline, CDR1 is SGHDT, CDR2 YYEEEE. This CDR3 is 15 amino acids long. The CDR3 coding sequence is TGTGCCAGCAGCTTGATGCAGGGACTTAACTATGGCTACACCTTC. Translating gives CASSLMQGLNYGYTF.